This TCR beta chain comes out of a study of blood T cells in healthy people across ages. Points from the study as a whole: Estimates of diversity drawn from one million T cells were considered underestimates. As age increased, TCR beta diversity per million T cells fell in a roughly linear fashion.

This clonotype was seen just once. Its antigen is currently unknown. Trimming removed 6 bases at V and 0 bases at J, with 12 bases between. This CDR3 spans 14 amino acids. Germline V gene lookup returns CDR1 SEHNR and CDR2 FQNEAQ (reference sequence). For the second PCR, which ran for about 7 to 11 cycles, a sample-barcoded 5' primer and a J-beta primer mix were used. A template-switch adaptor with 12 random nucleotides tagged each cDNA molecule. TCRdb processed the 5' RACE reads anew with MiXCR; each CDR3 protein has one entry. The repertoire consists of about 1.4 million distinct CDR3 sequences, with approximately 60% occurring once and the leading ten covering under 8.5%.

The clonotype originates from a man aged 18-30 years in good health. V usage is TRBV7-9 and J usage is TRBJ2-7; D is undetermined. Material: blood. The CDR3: CASRRDLGSYEQYF. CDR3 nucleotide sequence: TGTGCCAGCAGACGAGACCTTGGCTCCTACGAGCAGTACTTC.